Presented here are 27 T cell receptor beta chains from one specimen sequenced in a study of siplizumab effects on memory and regulatory T cells (dated by TCRdb to between 2018 and 2020). Libraries were prepared through the immunoSEQ multiplex PCR assay. As stored in TCRdb, this immuneACCESS dataset retains in-frame rearrangements with V and J assigned. A fraction of the clones does not appear; measured against another copy, unresolved V genes explain less than half of the discrepancy, and the remainder lacks a known reason. The sample contains 85,000 to 130,000 clones, more than 85% of them found a single time. 2.6% of the sample goes to the ten largest clones. Sequencing used CD4+ T cells sorted from blood. The receptors shown here come from a human donor in good health. Some clones in this sample may be carry-over from other donors' samples.

The V and J genes are TRBV9 and TRBJ2-1; no definite D call. CDR3 length: 11 amino acids. Trimming stripped 4 bases from V and 7 bases from J, with 6 bases between. CDR1 SGDLS and CDR2 YYNGEE come from the germline V gene. The CDR3 region is CASSKGNEQFF. CDR3 DNA sequence: TGTGCCAGCAGCAAGGGTAATGAGCAGTTCTTC.

The V and J genes are TRBV15 and TRBJ2-3, with a weak D call TRBD2 (7 bases). This CDR3 is built from 14 residues. V lost 5 bases and J 8 bases, leaving 17 bases between the germline ends. Germline V gene sequence: CDR1 LNHNV, CDR2 YYDKDF (reference sequence). The CDR3 nucleotides read TGTGCCACCAGCCTTAGAGGGGGGGAGGGTACGCAGTATTTT. The encoded protein is CATSLRGGEGTQYF. Together with reference TRBV15 and TRBJ2-3, the CDR3 gives the full variable domain: DAMVIQNPRYQVTQFGKPVTLSCSQTLNHNVMYWYQQKSSQAPKLLFHYYDKDFNNEADTPDNFQSRRPNTSFCFLDIRSPGLGDTAMYLCATSLRGGEGTQYFGPGTRLTVL.

V usage is TRBV11-2 and J usage is TRBJ2-1; the D is unclear. The germline CDR1 and CDR2 sequences are SGHAT and FQNNGV. V was cut by 5 bases and J by 10 bases, with 21 bases left in between. The CDR3 runs to 15 residues. CDR3 nucleotides: TGTGCCAGCAGCCCATCTATTAGTCGGGTAAGGGAGCAGTTCTTC. Translating it yields CASSPSISRVREQFF. The variable domain in full, completed from reference TRBV11-2 and TRBJ2-1, reads EAGVAQSPRYKIIEKRQSVAFWCNPISGHATLYWYQQILGQGPKLLIQFQNNGVVDDSQLPKDRFSAERLKGVDSTLKIQPAKLEDSAVYLCASSPSISRVREQFFGPGTRLTVL.

The gene calls are TRBV28 and TRBJ2-1; TRBD2 aligns across 11 bases. The V segment lost 5 bases and the J segment 8 bases; nucleotides outside the gene matches: 8. This CDR3 is built from 15 residues. The germline CDR1 and CDR2 sequences are MDHEN and SYDVKM. The CDR3 reads CASSITSGSADEQFF. CDR3 nucleotide sequence: TGTGCCAGCAGTATTACTAGCGGGAGTGCGGATGAGCAGTTCTTC.

In its sample, this clone was seen a few times. CDR3 in amino acids: CAWSDPGTRNIQYF. CDR3 nucleotide sequence: TGTGCCTGGAGCGATCCTGGGACTAGGAACATTCAGTACTTC. The chain employs TRBV30 and TRBJ2-4, with 8 nucleotides matching TRBD2. Germline assignment: CDR1 GTSNPN and CDR2 SVGIG (reference sequence). V lost 3 bases and J lost 7; bases outside the gene matches: 8. There are 14 residues in the CDR3.

The chain is built from TRBV18 and TRBJ2-2, with 8 bases aligning to TRBD1. The V gene end was trimmed by 3 bases and the J gene end by 0 bases; junction bases not matched to a gene: 3. The CDR3 has 16 residues. CDR1 and CDR2 (germline): KGHSH, LQKENI. CDR3 coding DNA: TGTGCCAGCTCACCGGGACAGGCAACGAACACCGGGGAGCTGTTTTTT. Its protein is CASSPGQATNTGELFF.

The chain links TRBV27 to TRBJ1-2; 7 bases map to TRBD1. The J segment lost 0 bases and the V segment lost 7 bases, leaving 5 bases of the junction unmatched. CDR1 and CDR2 (germline): MNHEY, SMNVEV (reference sequence). CDR3 size: 14 residues. The CDR3 nucleotides are TGTGCCAGCAACACGACAGGGTCTAACTATGGCTACACCTTC. It codes for CASNTTGSNYGYTF.

The chain links TRBV11-3 to TRBJ2-7, with 10 bases lining up with TRBD1. Germline V gives CDR1 SGHNT, CDR2 YENEEA. This CDR3 is 14 amino acids long. The V gene end was trimmed by 9 bases and the J gene end by 1 base; junction bases not matched to a gene: 6. CDR3 bases: TGTGCCAGTTCGACAGGGGGCGAATCCTACGAGCAGTACTTC. This codes for CASSTGGESYEQYF.

The chain joins TRBV6-5 to TRBJ2-7; no clear D gene. Germline V gene sequence: CDR1 MNHEY, CDR2 SVGAGI. With 4 bases removed from V and 1 base from J, the gap between germline ends came to 14 bases. The CDR3 has 15 amino acids. The DNA of the CDR3 is TGTGCCAGCAGTTTACAATACCCAACATCCTACGAGCAGTACTTC. Translated: CASSLQYPTSYEQYF.

The V gene is TRBV29-1, the J gene TRBJ2-7; D gene ambiguous. Germline V gene sequence: CDR1 SQVTM, CDR2 ANQGSEA. V was cut by 7 bases and J by 3 bases, with 13 bases left in between. CDR3 length equals 12 residues. CDR3 region: CSARNSYYEQYF. CDR3 DNA: TGCAGCGCGAGGAACAGCTACTACGAGCAGTACTTC.

The chain uses TRBV6-6 and TRBJ2-7, with a weak D call TRBD2 (6 bases). Between the trimmed V and J ends, which lost 6 bases and 3 bases, there was a span of 12 bases. CDR3 length: 13 residues. Per germline, CDR1 MNHNY and CDR2 SVGAGI (reference sequence). CDR3 sequence (DNA): TGTGCCAGCAGCCAGCGGGCCGTCTACGAGCAGTACTTC. Residues: CASSQRAVYEQYF.

This clone was seen more than once but under ten times. At one boundary the junction diverges from the germline segment, which might be a read error. The rearrangement links TRBV5-6 to TRBJ2-1, with 13 bases identical to TRBD2. Germline V gene data show CDR1 as SGHDT and CDR2 as YYEEEE. This CDR3 comprises 13 residues. The DNA for the CDR3 is TGTGCCAGCAGCCTACCAGGGACTAGCGGGATCATCTTC. Its protein is CASSLPGTSGIIF. Based on the CDR3 plus reference TRBV5-6 and TRBJ2-1, the full variable domain is DAGVTQSPTHLIKTRGQQVTLRCSPKSGHDTVSWYQQALGQGPQFIFQYYEEEERQRGNFPDRFSGHQFPNYSSELNVNALLLGDSALYLCASSLPGTSGIIFGPGTRLTVL.

V usage is TRBV6-6 and J usage is TRBJ2-7; 8 bases are shared with TRBD1. This CDR3 comprises 14 residues. Germline V gene lookup returns CDR1 MNHNY and CDR2 SVGAGI (reference sequence). V shed 6 bases and J 2 bases; nucleotides not matched to a gene: 6. The CDR3 loop is CASRPPGQAYEQYF. DNA for the CDR3: TGTGCCAGCAGGCCACCGGGACAGGCCTACGAGCAGTACTTC.

This chain joins TRBV29-1 and TRBJ2-2, with 9 bases matching TRBD2. This CDR3 is built from 15 residues. Trimming at V came to 5 bases and at J to 3 bases, leaving 7 bases not matched to a gene. The V gene's germline CDR1 is SQVTM and CDR2 ANQGSEA. CDR3 bases: TGCAGCGTTCCCCGAGCGGGAGGACACACCGGGGAGCTGTTTTTT. Protein: CSVPRAGGHTGELFF.

V and J are TRBV11-2 and TRBJ1-2; TRBD1 agrees at 9 bases. The junction had 9 bases not matched to a gene; V was cut back by 6 bases and J by 4 bases. Per the germline V gene, CDR1 is SGHAT and CDR2 is FQNNGV. The CDR3 contains 15 residues. CDR3 amino acids: CASSPGTGLGYGYTF. In DNA, the CDR3 is TGTGCCAGCAGTCCCGGGACAGGGTTGGGCTATGGCTACACCTTC.

CDR3 sequence (DNA): TGTGCCAGCAGCTTATGGTCTAGGGGGCAAGAGACCCAGTACTTC. Translation gives CASSLWSRGQETQYF. The rearrangement joins TRBV7-6 to TRBJ2-5; possibly TRBD1 for D (6 bases). Looked up from germline, CDR1 is SGHVS and CDR2 is FNYEAQ. The CDR3 runs 15 residues. Trimming pared 2 bases from V and 2 bases from J, leaving 12 bases between.

This chain uses TRBV7-9 with TRBJ2-3, with 7 bases fitting TRBD2. Germline V gene sequence: CDR1 SEHNR, CDR2 FQNEAQ (reference sequence). The CDR3 is 17 amino acids. V gave up 5 bases and J gave up 1 base; unmatched junction bases: 12. The CDR3 is CASSPGLVTLRTDTQYF. CDR3 coding DNA: TGTGCCAGCAGCCCTGGACTAGTAACCCTGCGCACAGATACGCAGTATTTT.

The rearrangement joins TRBV2 to TRBJ2-2; a possible D gene is TRBD1 (6 bases). This CDR3 has 14 amino acids. The V end lost 6 bases, the J end lost 6 bases, and 14 bases lay between the germline ends. Germline V CDR1 and CDR2: SNHLY, FYNNEI. The CDR3 region has the DNA TGTGCCAGCAGGGCCCAACAGGGTCCCGGGGAGCTGTTTTTT. This sequence encodes CASRAQQGPGELFF.

The CDR3 loop reads CASSPLAGTYEQYF. CDR3 DNA: TGTGCCAGCAGTCCCCTAGCGGGAACCTACGAGCAGTACTTC. The chain couples TRBV27 to TRBJ2-7, with 9 nucleotides matching TRBD2. CDR3 size: 14 residues. Trimming cost V 5 bases and J 2 bases; bases outside gene matches: 4. In germline, CDR1 is MNHEY, CDR2 SMNVEV (reference sequence).

CDR3 residues: CASSGTGGRNQPQYF. The CDR3, as DNA: TGTGCCAGTAGTGGGACGGGAGGACGGAATCAGCCCCAGTACTTC. This chain uses TRBV19 with TRBJ2-5, with 7 nucleotides matching TRBD2. CDR1 is LNHDA and CDR2 is SQIVND in the germline V gene (reference sequence). This CDR3 spans 15 amino acids. The junction had 15 bases not matched to a gene; V was cut back by 5 bases and J by 9 bases.

This clone has just one count. The V gene is TRBV7-3, the J gene TRBJ2-3; D gene ambiguous. The CDR3 runs to 12 residues. CDR1 and CDR2 (germline): SGHTA, FQGTGA. Trimming took off 2 bases at V and 4 bases at J, with 4 bases between the two ends. CDR3 loop: CASSLGPDTQYF. The CDR3 DNA sequence: TGTGCCAGCAGCTTAGGCCCAGATACGCAGTATTTT.

The J gene is TRBJ1-1, the V gene TRBV19; no clear D gene. The CDR3 loop spans 13 amino acids. With 6 bases removed from V and 11 bases from J, the gap between germline ends came to 19 bases. Germline CDR1 LNHDA, CDR2 SQIVND (reference sequence). The CDR3 bases are TGTGCCAGTAGCCGACCGGGCCCCTTTGGGGCTTTCTTT. Protein sequence: CASSRPGPFGAFF.

J is TRBJ1-5 and V is TRBV7-2, with 7 bases matching TRBD1. Germline V gene sequence: CDR1 SGHTA, CDR2 FQGNSA. The CDR3 runs to 15 residues. V was clipped by 5 bases and J by 3 bases; unmatched bases: 7. The CDR3 loop is CASSPRTGTNQPQHF. CDR3 coding DNA: TGTGCCAGCAGCCCCCGGACAGGTACCAATCAGCCCCAGCATTTT. Full variable domain (remainder filled in from reference TRBV7-2 and TRBJ1-5): GAGVSQSPSNKVTEKGKDVELRCDPISGHTALYWYRQSLGQGLEFLIYFQGNSAPDKSGLPSDRFSAERTGGSVSTLTIQRTQQEDSAVYLCASSPRTGTNQPQHFGDGTRLSIL.

The gene calls are TRBV2 and TRBJ2-2; the D gene is possibly TRBD1 (5 bases). Trimming left V 8 bases short and J 1 base short, with 11 bases between. The CDR3 runs 14 residues. Germline CDR1 is SNHLY and CDR2 is FYNNEI. The DNA of the CDR3 is TGTGCCAGCGGAGCTGGACAGAACACCGGGGAGCTGTTTTTT. It encodes CASGAGQNTGELFF.

V is TRBV7-2 and J is TRBJ2-1; D perhaps matches TRBD1 (6 bases). V was clipped by 1 base and J by 2 bases, with 9 bases between them. The germline CDR1 and CDR2 sequences are SGHTA and FQGNSA. The CDR3 spans 15 residues. DNA of the CDR3: TGTGCCAGCAGCTTAGTAGGGGGAACCTACAATGAGCAGTTCTTC. Its protein product is CASSLVGGTYNEQFF.

This sequence joins TRBV2 and TRBJ2-2; D remains ambiguous. V gave up 7 bases and J gave up 5 bases, with 14 bases separating them. The CDR3 has 14 residues. CDR1 and CDR2 from the germline V gene are SNHLY and FYNNEI. The CDR3 DNA reads TGTGCCAGCATCCTCCCTCCAAGGACCGGGGAGCTGTTTTTT. It specifies CASILPPRTGELFF.

The genes are TRBV28 and TRBJ1-4; D is uncertain. Trimming shortened V by 2 bases and J by 7 bases, and 5 bases separated the two germline ends. Germline CDR1 and CDR2: MDHEN and SYDVKM. The CDR3 sequence is 12 residues long. In DNA form, the CDR3 reads TGTGCCAGCAGTTTAAGGAGTGAAAAACTGTTTTTT. Translation gives CASSLRSEKLFF.